Listed below are T cell receptor beta chains from one sample, sequenced in a study of vaccination and CD4 T cells after COVID-19. The antigens of these receptors remain unknown. TCRdb re-called the PCR reads through MiXCR, storing one row per CDR3 protein. The sample lists 12,000 or so distinct CDR3 sequences; approximately 50% were seen once. The sample taken for sequencing was CD4+ T cells from blood, cultured in vitro. The receptor source for this set is a human donor who had recovered from COVID-19. Each CDR3 is given with its conserved first and last residue. A D gene is named only where the DNA matches it firmly. Part of the rows lack a size; the others show once, few, many or a class for expanded clones.

D gene | J gene | V gene | clone size | CDR3 DNA | CDR3 protein
- | TRBJ1-5 | TRBV2 | - | TGTGCCAGCAGTGTGGACGCGGGCGGGCAGCCCCAGCATTTT | CASSVDAGGQPQHF
- | TRBJ1-2 | TRBV15 | - | TGTGCCACCAGCGGGGACGGGTACTATGGCTACACCTTC | CATSGDGYYGYTF
- | TRBJ2-6 | TRBV28 | - | TGTGCCAGCAGTCCATGGTGGCTGAATGGGGCCAACGTCCTGACTTTC | CASSPWWLNGANVLTF
- | TRBJ1-1 | TRBV14 | few | TGTGCCAGCAGCCAAGCTATGAGTCCGAACACTGAAGCTTTCTTT | CASSQAMSPNTEAFF
TRBD1 | TRBJ2-7 | TRBV27 | few | TGTGCCAGCAGTTTCCCGGGACAGGGTATATACGAGCAGTACTTC | CASSFPGQGIYEQYF
- | TRBJ1-1 | TRBV7-9 | few | TGTGCCAGCAGCGCCAGGGGTCAGAACACTGAAGCTTTCTTT | CASSARGQNTEAFF
TRBD2 | TRBJ2-5 | TRBV14 | once | TGTGCCAGCAGCCCTGAACCGGGACTAGCGGTCAGGGAGACCCAGTACTTC | CASSPEPGLAVRETQYF
TRBD1 | TRBJ1-3 | TRBV27 | once | TGTGCCAGCAGCCGGGACAGGTCCTCTGGAAACACCATATATTTT | CASSRDRSSGNTIYF
- | TRBJ2-1 | TRBV7-9 | - | TGTGCCAGCAGCCCCCCCAATGAGCAGTTCTTC | CASSPPNEQFF
- | TRBJ1-6 | TRBV11-2 | - | TGTGCCAGCAGCGGATTGCGGGCGGAGAATTCACCCCTCCACTTT | CASSGLRAENSPLHF
TRBD1 | TRBJ1-2 | TRBV6-2/TRBV6-3 | - | TGTGCCAGCAAGGGACAGTCTAACTATGGCTACACCTTC | CASKGQSNYGYTF
- | TRBJ2-7 | TRBV11-2 | - | TGTGCCAGCACCACGGGGCGTAGAGAGCAGTACTTC | CASTTGRREQYF
- | TRBJ1-2 | TRBV5-8 | few | TGTGCCAGCAGTCCTGGGACGGCTAGCTATGGCTACACCTTC | CASSPGTASYGYTF
TRBD2 | TRBJ2-7 | TRBV12-3/TRBV12-4 | few | TGTGCCAGCAGTTCACTAGCGGGGGACTACGAGCAGTACTTC | CASSSLAGDYEQYF
- | TRBJ1-3 | TRBV5-4 | - | TGTGCCAGCAGCGCAGCCCAGTCCAGGGGAGGCGGAAACACCATATATTTT | CASSAAQSRGGGNTIYF
TRBD1 | TRBJ1-4 | TRBV6-1 | - | TGTGCCAGCAGTGTGACAGGGGAGGAAAAACTGTTTTTT | CASSVTGEEKLFF
- | TRBJ1-1 | TRBV6-1 | - | TGTGCCAGCAGTGAAGCCTTACCTGGACGGACGAACACTGAAGCTTTCTTT | CASSEALPGRTNTEAFF
- | TRBJ2-5 | TRBV12-3/TRBV12-4 | - | TGTGCCAGCAGCGCAGGGGCCCAAGAGACCCAGTACTTC | CASSAGAQETQYF